This record covers a single TCR beta chain. This record belongs to a study of T-cell memory formation after mild COVID-19. At the level of the study: Clusters were largely donor specific.

The CDR3 totals 14 residues. V shed 2 bases and J 5 bases; nucleotides not matched to a gene: 6. Germline CDR1 is SGDLS and CDR2 is YYNGEE. TCRdb ran MiXCR on the 5' RACE reads and lists one entry per CDR3 protein. The sample includes 1,500 to 2,000 distinct CDR3 sequences, 63% of them seen just once. V gene TRBV9 combines with J gene TRBJ2-5; the match to TRBD2 covers 7 bases. The source material was PBMCs or a T cell subset sorted from them (not recorded which). The TCR comes from an adult who had mild COVID-19 (a few samples of this study predate the infection). Cell type and time point are not known. The chain's CDR3 is CASSVGTTLETQYF. CDR3 in DNA: TGTGCCAGCAGCGTCGGGACTACCTTGGAGACCCAGTACTTC.